This TCR beta chain was sequenced in a study of response to subunit inactivated influenza vaccine. The study, taken as a whole, reports: With each seasonal influenza vaccination, the authors suggested, few new T cells are recruited.

The germline CDR1 and CDR2 sequences are SGHRS and YFSETQ. V was trimmed by 0 bases and J by 4 bases, leaving 4 bases between them. This CDR3 is 13 amino acids long. TCRdb redid the calling of the RT-PCR reads with MiXCR, one entry per CDR3 protein. The table shows around 540,000 distinct CDR3 sequences, with roughly 12% occurring only once. This clonotype was counted at least ten times. Its cognate antigen is unknown. The material was PBMCs from blood, obtained on the day of vaccination. The chain is built from TRBV5-1 and TRBJ2-2; D is unclear. This TCR derives from a man between 45 and 60 years old who received an inactivated influenza vaccine. CDR3 sequence: CASSLGATGELFF. The CDR3 DNA follows: TGCGCCAGCAGCTTGGGGGCCACCGGGGAGCTGTTTTTT.